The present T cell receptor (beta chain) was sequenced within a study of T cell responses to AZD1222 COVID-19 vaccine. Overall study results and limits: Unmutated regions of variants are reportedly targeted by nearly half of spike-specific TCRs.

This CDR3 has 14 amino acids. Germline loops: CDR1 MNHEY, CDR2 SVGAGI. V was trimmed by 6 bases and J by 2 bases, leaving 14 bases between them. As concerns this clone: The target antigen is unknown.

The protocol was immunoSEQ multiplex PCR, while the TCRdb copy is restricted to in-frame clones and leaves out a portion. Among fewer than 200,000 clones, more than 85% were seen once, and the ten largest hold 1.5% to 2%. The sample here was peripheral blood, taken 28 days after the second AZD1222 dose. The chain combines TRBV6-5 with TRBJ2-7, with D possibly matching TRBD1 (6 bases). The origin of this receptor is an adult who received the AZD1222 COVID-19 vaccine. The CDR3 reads CASSPDRSPYEQYF. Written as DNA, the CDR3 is TGTGCCAGCAGCCCCGACAGGAGCCCCTACGAGCAGTACTTC.